What follows are 29 T cell receptor beta chains derived from one specimen sequenced in a study of blood T cell repertoires in COVID-19. Produced via immunoSEQ multiplex PCR; TCRdb's table is partial and in-frame only. The table lists a few hundred thousand clones, roughly 87% of them singletons, with 0.6% in the top ten. Sequenced input: PBMCs or T cells enriched from blood (not recorded which). These receptors were collected from a young man who had recovered from COVID-19.

V gene TRBV11-3 combines with J gene TRBJ2-1, with D perhaps TRBD2 (5 bases). V was clipped by 2 bases and J by 3 bases, with 11 bases between them. Germline CDR1 is SGHNT and CDR2 is YENEEA. This CDR3 comprises 15 residues. CDR3 sequence (DNA): TGTGCCAGCAGCTTATCTGGGAGCGACTACAATGAGCAGTTCTTC. Protein sequence: CASSLSGSDYNEQFF.

This clone was counted a few times. The chain is built from TRBV29-1 and TRBJ1-2, with 10 bases lining up with TRBD1. CDR1 SQVTM and CDR2 ANQGSEA come from the germline V gene. The J segment lost 1 base and the V segment lost 7 bases, leaving 3 bases of the junction unmatched. The CDR3 runs to 13 residues. The CDR3 nucleotides read TGCAGCGCGGGACAGGGGATTAACTATGGCTACACCTTC. This translates into CSAGQGINYGYTF. Full variable domain (remainder filled in from reference TRBV29-1 and TRBJ1-2): SAVISQKPSRDICQRGTSLTIQCQVDSQVTMMFWYRQQPGQSLTLIATANQGSEATYESGFVIDKFPISRPNLTFSTLTVSNMSPEDSSIYLCSAGQGINYGYTFGSGTRLTVV.

This chain joins TRBV5-8 and TRBJ1-5; D gene unclear. Trimming pared 0 bases from V and 7 bases from J, leaving 14 bases between. The CDR3 has 15 residues. Looked up from germline, CDR1 is SGHTS and CDR2 is YDEGEE. CDR3 region: CASSLVGHWRQPQHF. CDR3 nucleotide sequence: TGTGCCAGCAGCTTGGTTGGGCACTGGAGGCAGCCCCAGCATTTT.

J is TRBJ1-1 and V is TRBV6-1, with 9 bases identical to TRBD1. This CDR3 contains 15 residues. Per germline, CDR1 MNHNS and CDR2 SASEGT. The V and J ends lost 2 bases and 5 bases, in that order; junction bases with no gene match: 6. The CDR3 DNA sequence: TGTGCCAGCAGTGAATCCGAGACAGGGGGTACTGAAGCTTTCTTT. This encodes CASSESETGGTEAFF.

V gene TRBV11-2 combines with J gene TRBJ1-1, with D uncertain. With 4 bases removed from V and 8 bases from J, the gap between germline ends came to 5 bases. Germline V gene sequence: CDR1 SGHAT, CDR2 FQNNGV. This CDR3 is built from 10 residues. The CDR3 sequence is CASSSREAFF. CDR3 coding DNA: TGTGCCAGCAGCTCCAGGGAAGCTTTCTTT.

The V and J genes are TRBV6-5 and TRBJ1-2, with D uncertain. Germline V gene data show CDR1 as MNHEY and CDR2 as SVGAGI. The CDR3 totals 13 residues. Deletions cut 4 bases from V and 3 bases from J, with 9 bases between. The CDR3 region is CASSSRGHYGYTF. CDR3 coding DNA: TGTGCCAGCAGTTCACGGGGTCACTATGGCTACACCTTC.

V usage is TRBV7-8 and J usage is TRBJ2-1; 8 positions agree with TRBD1. This CDR3 is 17 amino acids long. In germline, CDR1 is SGHVS, CDR2 FQNEAQ. The junction had 12 bases not matched to a gene; V was cut back by 2 bases and J by 6 bases. CDR3 bases: TGTGCCAGCAGCTTAAAATGGAAGACAGGGGTCCCCAATGAGCAGTTCTTC. It codes for CASSLKWKTGVPNEQFF. Variable domain in full (rest from reference TRBV7-8 and TRBJ2-1): GAGVSQSPRYKVAKRGQDVALRCDPISGHVSLFWYQQALGQGPEFLTYFQNEAQLDKSGLPSDRFFAERPEGSVSTLKIQRTQQEDSAVYLCASSLKWKTGVPNEQFFGPGTRLTVL.

As DNA, the CDR3 is TGTGCCTGGAGTGTCCGAGCGTGGAATGAGCAGTTCTTC. Translated, it gives CAWSVRAWNEQFF. The chain employs TRBV30 and TRBJ2-1; D unresolved. V was clipped by 0 bases and J by 7 bases, with 10 bases between them. Germline CDR1 and CDR2: GTSNPN and SVGIG (reference sequence). The CDR3 is made up of 13 amino acids.

The genes are TRBV10-3 and TRBJ1-5; D unclear. CDR1 is ENHRY and CDR2 is SYGVKD in the germline V gene. V lost 0 bases to trimming and J lost 7 bases, with 4 bases between them. The CDR3 sequence is 12 residues long. The CDR3 region is CAISESSQPQHF. The DNA of the CDR3 is TGTGCCATCAGTGAGTCGAGCCAGCCCCAGCATTTT.

This clone was counted a few times. The V and J genes are TRBV18 and TRBJ1-1; D unclear. V was shortened by 6 bases and J by 1 base, with 6 bases between the two germline ends. CDR1 is KGHSH, CDR2 LQKENI, per germline. There are 12 residues in the CDR3. The CDR3 loop is CASSRENTEAFF. CDR3 coding DNA: TGTGCCAGCTCTCGAGAGAACACTGAAGCTTTCTTT.

Remarks on this clone: This specimen includes other DNA sequences encoding the same CDR3. The CDR3 region is CASSWGGNQPQHF. The CDR3 bases are TGTGCCAGCAGTTGGGGGGGCAATCAGCCCCAGCATTTT. This rearrangement joins TRBV27 to TRBJ1-5, with a possible D match to TRBD1 (5 bases). Trimming took 4 bases from V and 2 from J, leaving 6 bases between them. The CDR3 totals 13 residues. Germline V lookup: CDR1 MNHEY, CDR2 SMNVEV (reference sequence).

The chain recombines TRBV11-3 with TRBJ1-3; D possibly corresponds to TRBD1 (5 bases). The CDR3 consists of 17 residues. CDR1 is SGHNT, CDR2 YENEEA, per germline. Trimming stripped 3 bases from V and 4 bases from J, with 19 bases between. CDR3 coding DNA: TGTGCCAGCAGCTTGGGCGGTGGGGGGACCAGCGGAAACACCATATATTTT. Residues: CASSLGGGGTSGNTIYF.

The chain uses TRBV2 and TRBJ1-2, with D tentatively TRBD1 (5 bases). This CDR3 has 14 residues. V lost 7 bases and J lost 3, with 15 bases in between. Germline CDR1 is SNHLY and CDR2 is FYNNEI. The CDR3 spells CASTPGGGYYGYTF. The CDR3 coding sequence is TGTGCCAGCACCCCCGGGGGGGGATACTATGGCTACACCTTC.

The chain recombines TRBV4-1 with TRBJ1-3, with a possible D match to TRBD1 (5 bases). Germline V gives CDR1 MGHRA, CDR2 YSYEKL. This CDR3 contains 16 residues. Between the trimmed V and J ends, which lost 1 base and 0 bases, there was a span of 10 bases. CDR3 DNA: TGCGCCAGCAGCCAAGTGGGACTGATCTCTGGAAACACCATATATTTT. Translating it yields CASSQVGLISGNTIYF.

This rearrangement joins TRBV7-9 to TRBJ2-1; D perhaps matches TRBD1 (6 bases). CDR3 length equals 19 residues. Per the germline V gene, CDR1 is SEHNR and CDR2 is FQNEAQ (reference sequence). Trimming left V 1 base short and J 0 bases short, with 19 bases between. The chain's CDR3 is CASSLGAGVFPSSYNEQFF. The CDR3, as DNA: TGTGCCAGCAGCTTAGGAGCAGGGGTTTTCCCGAGCTCCTACAATGAGCAGTTCTTC.

In its sample, this clone was seen a few times. The J gene is TRBJ1-5, the V gene TRBV6-4; D might be TRBD1 (6 bases). This CDR3 has 13 amino acids. Trimming took 2 bases from V and 9 from J, leaving 11 bases between them. CDR1 and CDR2 from the germline V gene are MRHNA and SNTAGT. The CDR3 bases are TGTGCCAGCAGTGACACCAGGGGCGGGCCCCAGCATTTT. Protein product: CASSDTRGGPQHF.

The V and J genes are TRBV5-1 and TRBJ2-5; 8 positions match TRBD1. Trimming at V came to 0 bases and at J to 10 bases, leaving 11 bases not matched to a gene. CDR1 and CDR2 (germline): SGHRS, YFSETQ. The CDR3 runs 15 residues. The CDR3 reads CASSLEDRVSIDQYF. The CDR3 bases are TGCGCCAGCAGCTTGGAGGACAGGGTATCAATCGACCAGTACTTC.

The chain is built from TRBV5-1 and TRBJ2-3; D unclear. Per the germline V gene, CDR1 is SGHRS and CDR2 is YFSETQ. V lost 5 bases, J lost 3 bases, and 16 bases lay in between. This CDR3 contains 15 residues. The CDR3, as DNA: TGCGCCAGCAGTCGACAATCCTTGAGTACAGATACGCAGTATTTT. Its translation is CASSRQSLSTDTQYF.

This clone was counted once. The V gene is TRBV6-5, the J gene TRBJ1-5; possible D gene TRBD1, 5 bases. Germline V CDR1 and CDR2: MNHEY, SVGAGI. The CDR3 totals 15 residues. Trimming left V 2 bases short and J 0 bases short, with 8 bases between. CDR3 in DNA: TGTGCCAGCAGTTACCGGGGGTATAGCAATCAGCCCCAGCATTTT. This codes for CASSYRGYSNQPQHF.

The genes are TRBV24-1 and TRBJ2-7, with TRBD1 as a possible D gene (5 bases). Germline values: CDR1 KGHDR, CDR2 SFDVKD. This CDR3 comprises 14 residues. Trimming took off 6 bases at V and 4 bases at J, with 15 bases between the two ends. The CDR3 coding sequence is TGTGCCACCAGTCCGCTCCCAGGGATATACGAGCAGTACTTC. Protein: CATSPLPGIYEQYF.

The chain links TRBV5-4 to TRBJ2-7; 9 bases are a match to TRBD1. This CDR3 comprises 16 residues. J gave up 5 bases and V 0 bases, and 9 bases lay outside the gene matches. The germline CDR1 and CDR2 sequences are SGHNT and YYREEE (reference sequence). CDR3 coding DNA: TGTGCCAGCAGCTTGGAACCGGGACAGGGCGTCCACGAGCAGTACTTC. Protein: CASSLEPGQGVHEQYF.

This clone was seen more than once but under ten times. The same CDR3 can be traced to other DNA sequences in this sample. This chain links TRBV7-9 with TRBJ2-7; 8 nucleotides align to TRBD1. Germline V gene lookup returns CDR1 SEHNR and CDR2 FQNEAQ (reference sequence). CDR3 size: 14 residues. Trimming removed 3 bases from V and 2 bases from J; junction bases left unmatched: 3. CDR3 coding DNA: TGTGCCAGCAGCTTGGGACAGGCACCCTACGAGCAGTACTTC. Translating it yields CASSLGQAPYEQYF.

The rearrangement links TRBV28 to TRBJ1-2; 8 bases match TRBD1. Trimming took 6 bases from V and 3 from J; bases not matched to a gene: 9. The CDR3 totals 15 residues. Germline CDR1 and CDR2: MDHEN and SYDVKM. The CDR3 bases are TGTGCCAGCAGCTCCCCAGGGGGCGAGGACTATGGCTACACCTTC. Translated: CASSSPGGEDYGYTF.

This chain uses TRBV6-5 with TRBJ1-2, with 12 bases aligning to TRBD1. The CDR3 runs 14 residues. Trimming removed 5 bases from V and 7 bases from J; junction bases left unmatched: 5. CDR1 and CDR2 from the germline V gene are MNHEY and SVGAGI. The CDR3 nucleotides read TGTGCCAGCAGTCCCGGGACAGGGGGCTTTGGCTACACCTTC. It is translated as CASSPGTGGFGYTF.

The genes are TRBV6-1 and TRBJ1-5, with D maybe TRBD1 (6 bases). CDR1 is MNHNS and CDR2 is SASEGT in the germline V gene. Between the trimmed V and J ends, which lost 3 bases and 4 bases, there was a span of 16 bases. The CDR3 has 16 residues. For the CDR3, the DNA is TGTGCCAGCAGTGACGCGGTGGGGACAAAGAATCAGCCCCAGCATTTT. Protein sequence: CASSDAVGTKNQPQHF.

CDR3 loop: CASSVGGQGVYNEQFF. The CDR3 DNA reads TGTGCCAGCAGTGTGGGAGGACAGGGGGTCTACAATGAGCAGTTCTTC. The V call is TRBV6-1, the J call TRBJ2-1; 10 bases are a match to TRBD1. Germline-derived CDR1 and CDR2 are MNHNS and SASEGT. The CDR3 has 16 amino acids. Trimming took 4 bases from V and 3 from J; bases not matched to a gene: 6.

This clone was picked up one time. This chain links TRBV3-1 (or the pseudogene TRBV3-2) with TRBJ1-3, with D possibly TRBD1 on 6 matching bases. Germline V gene data show CDR1 as LGHDT and CDR2 as YNNKEL (reference sequence). V lost 4 bases and J lost 4, with 11 bases in between. CDR3 size: 14 residues. The DNA of the CDR3 is TGTGCCAGCAGCCCTGGACAGAAAGGAAACACCATATATTTT. Translation gives CASSPGQKGNTIYF.

The chain carries TRBV3-1 (or the pseudogene TRBV3-2) and TRBJ1-1; D is unresolved. Looked up from germline, CDR1 is LGHDT and CDR2 is YNNKEL (reference sequence). The CDR3 is made up of 14 amino acids. The ends were cut back, 0 bases at V and 3 bases at J, with 8 bases in the middle. The CDR3 region is CASSQEGGYTEAFF. In DNA, the CDR3 is TGTGCCAGCAGCCAAGAAGGCGGTTACACTGAAGCTTTCTTT.

This chain connects TRBV28 to TRBJ1-5; D might be TRBD1 (5 bases). Germline V gives CDR1 MDHEN, CDR2 SYDVKM. Trimming took 3 bases from V and 7 from J, leaving 16 bases between them. This CDR3 is built from 15 residues. CDR3 region: CASSLGQAGRQPQHF. CDR3 nucleotide sequence: TGTGCCAGCAGTTTGGGGCAGGCTGGTCGGCAGCCCCAGCATTTT.